This T cell receptor (beta chain) was recorded in a study of blood T cell repertoires in COVID-19. Study-wide context: Acute and convalescent COVID-19 specimens originated in the United States, Italy and Spain. The cDNA or gDNA used as material had been derived from T cells, B-cell-depleted T cells, or PBMCs.

Everyone who took part was 18 to 89 years old, and they came from about 25 US areas. Categorization into cohorts depended on clinical history that participants reported. Sequencing was performed with immunoSEQ multiplex PCR; in TCRdb, only in-frame clones are kept and a portion is missing. The sample holds 200,000 or so clones, 85% to 90% seen once. This TCR was recovered from a woman in her late teens or twenties in a cohort exposed to, infected with or recovered from COVID-19 (not recorded which). Specimen: PBMCs or T cells enriched from blood (not recorded which).

CDR3 nucleotides: TGCGCCAGCAGCTTGGCCGCGACAGGGGAAGCTTTCTTT. Its protein is CASSLAATGEAFF. The rearrangement uses TRBV5-1 and TRBJ1-1, with 7 bases matching TRBD1. Losses at the gene ends were 0 bases for V and 8 bases for J; bases not matched to a gene: 4. CDR1 SGHRS and CDR2 YFSETQ come from the germline V gene. This CDR3 has 13 residues.